A selection of T cell receptor beta chains follows, all from one sample in a study of blood T cell repertoires in COVID-19. Measured with immunoSEQ multiplex PCR; TCRdb has only the in-frame clones, and not every one. The table lists around 150,000 clones, about 88% of them singletons. Sequencing was carried out using peripheral blood. Source of these receptors: a human donor with COVID-19, enrolled during active disease. The donor label of this sample is uncertain. CDR3s include the opening cysteine and the closing phenylalanine or tryptophan. D genes are given only for firm matches. Not all rows give a size; the values are once, few, many and, for expanded clones, a class.

cdr3_aa: CASSFGTGAGTDTQYF; d_call: NA; clone_size: NA; v_call: TRBV5-1
cdr3_aa: CASSSREGQEKLFF; d_call: NA; clone_size: NA; v_call: TRBV9
cdr3_aa: CASSLKRGTYNEQFF; d_call: TRBD2; clone_size: NA; v_call: TRBV5-1
cdr3_aa: CASWPGQDSYEQYF; d_call: TRBD1; clone_size: NA; v_call: TRBV28
cdr3_aa: CASSLFDRPVPYEQYF; d_call: NA; clone_size: few; v_call: TRBV4-1
cdr3_aa: CASSPDALSGVEQYF; d_call: TRBD2; clone_size: once; v_call: TRBV11-3
cdr3_aa: CAAVETEDVGNQPQHF; d_call: NA; clone_size: few; v_call: TRBV27
cdr3_aa: CASSLSGSGRTDTQYF; d_call: NA; clone_size: once; v_call: TRBV4-2
cdr3_aa: CASSQAPGQIYGYTF; d_call: TRBD1; clone_size: NA; v_call: TRBV4-1
cdr3_aa: CATVTGGTEAFF; d_call: TRBD1; clone_size: NA; v_call: TRBV28
cdr3_aa: CASSLGGGAGANVLTF; d_call: NA; clone_size: NA; v_call: TRBV11-2
cdr3_aa: CASGSGTYNEQFF; d_call: NA; clone_size: NA; v_call: TRBV19
cdr3_aa: CASSLLDSVPTYGYTF; d_call: NA; clone_size: once; v_call: TRBV7-9